This T cell receptor beta chain was captured in a study of molecular identifiers for immune sequencing clone quantification. Regarding the study as a whole: Highly expanded clone sizes could be underestimated by identical TCR molecules sharing a barcode.

From the PCR reads, TCRdb called clonotypes with MiXCR, one entry per CDR3 protein. The repertoire includes about 640,000 distinct CDR3 sequences, around 20% of them detected once, and around 0.9% sits in the top ten. This clonotype was seen ten or more times. Its antigen is unknown. There are 14 residues in the CDR3. Germline values: CDR1 PRHDT, CDR2 FYEKMQ (reference sequence). V shed 10 bases and J shed 4 bases, with 17 bases lying between them. This rearrangement joins TRBV13 to TRBJ1-5; tentative D call: TRBD1 (6 bases). Sequencing was carried out using naive CD8+ T cells from blood, with Jurkat cell RNA spiked in. The subset here: FACS-sorted CD8+CD4-CCR7+CD45RA+ naive T cells. This clonotype originated in a human donor in good health. Some libraries in this study had Jurkat cell RNA spiked in. In nucleotides, the CDR3 is TGTGCCACTCCCCCGACAGGTGCAAATCAGCCCCAGCATTTT. Protein product: CATPPTGANQPQHF.